This TCR beta chain stems from a study of blood T cell repertoires in COVID-19. Per the study methods: Reference gene primer amplification in the assay estimated nucleated cell counts. The assay was immunoSEQ multiplex PCR, and TCRdb's table has in-frame clones only and misses some. That table is the source of V, J and clone size, and D and trimming were worked out from the DNA. Among approximately 70,000 clones, around 80% were seen once, and the ten largest hold about 19%. CDR1 is SNHLY, CDR2 FYNNEI, per germline. The CDR3 runs 14 residues. The chain recombines TRBV2 with TRBJ2-7; D not resolved. The receptor comes from a human donor in a cohort sampled during active COVID-19. The sample consisted of peripheral blood. The CDR3, as DNA: TGTGCAACCTCATCGAACAGTGGTATTTTGGAGCAGTACTTC. Translation gives CATSSNSGILEQYF. Combining the CDR3 with reference TRBV2 and TRBJ2-7 gives the whole variable domain EPEVTQTPSHQVTQMGQEVILRCVPISNHLYFYWYRQILGQKVEFLVSFYNNEISEKSEIFDDQFSVERPDGSNFTLKIRSTKLEDSAMYFCATSSNSGILEQYFGPGTRLTVT.